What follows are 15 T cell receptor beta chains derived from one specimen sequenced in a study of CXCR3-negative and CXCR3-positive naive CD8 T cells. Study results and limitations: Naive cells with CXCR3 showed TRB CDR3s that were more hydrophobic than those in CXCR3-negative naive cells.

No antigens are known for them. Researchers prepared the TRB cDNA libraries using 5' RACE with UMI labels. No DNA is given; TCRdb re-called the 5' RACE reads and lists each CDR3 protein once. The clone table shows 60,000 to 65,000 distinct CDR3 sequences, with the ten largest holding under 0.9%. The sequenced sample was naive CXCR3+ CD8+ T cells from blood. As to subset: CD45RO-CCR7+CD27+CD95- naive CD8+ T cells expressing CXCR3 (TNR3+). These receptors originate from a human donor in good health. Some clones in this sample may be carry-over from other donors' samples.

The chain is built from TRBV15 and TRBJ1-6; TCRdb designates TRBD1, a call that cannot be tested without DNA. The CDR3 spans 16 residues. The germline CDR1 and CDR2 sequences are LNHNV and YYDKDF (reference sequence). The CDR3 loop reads CATSRDRVTVNSPLHF.

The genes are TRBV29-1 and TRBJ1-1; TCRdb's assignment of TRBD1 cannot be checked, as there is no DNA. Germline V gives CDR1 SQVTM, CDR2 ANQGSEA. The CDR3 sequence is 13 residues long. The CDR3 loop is CSVDGGRNTEAFF. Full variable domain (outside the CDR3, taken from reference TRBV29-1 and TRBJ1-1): SAVISQKPSRDICQRGTSLTIQCQVDSQVTMMFWYRQQPGQSLTLIATANQGSEATYESGFVIDKFPISRPNLTFSTLTVSNMSPEDSSIYLCSVDGGRNTEAFFGQGTRLTVV.

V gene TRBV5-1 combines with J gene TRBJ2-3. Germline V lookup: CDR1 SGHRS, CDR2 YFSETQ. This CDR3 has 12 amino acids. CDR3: CASSPDTDTQYF.

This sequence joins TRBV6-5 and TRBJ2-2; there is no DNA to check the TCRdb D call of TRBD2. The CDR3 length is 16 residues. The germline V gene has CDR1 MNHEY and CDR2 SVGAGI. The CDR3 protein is CASSYGLAGNTGELFF.

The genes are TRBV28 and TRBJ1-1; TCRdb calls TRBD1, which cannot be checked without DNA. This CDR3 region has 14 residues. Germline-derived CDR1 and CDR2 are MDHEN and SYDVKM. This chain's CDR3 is CASSSWGANTEAFF.

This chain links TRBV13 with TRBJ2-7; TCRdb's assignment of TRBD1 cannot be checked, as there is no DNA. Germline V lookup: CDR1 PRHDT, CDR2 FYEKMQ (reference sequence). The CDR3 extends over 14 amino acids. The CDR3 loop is CASSLQGRSYEQYF.

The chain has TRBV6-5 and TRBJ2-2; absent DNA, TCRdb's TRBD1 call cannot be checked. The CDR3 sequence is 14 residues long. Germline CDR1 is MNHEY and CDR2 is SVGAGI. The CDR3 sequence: CAIRTGSNTGELFF.

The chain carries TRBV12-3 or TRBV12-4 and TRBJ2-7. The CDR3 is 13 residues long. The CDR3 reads CASSLSDDYEQYF.

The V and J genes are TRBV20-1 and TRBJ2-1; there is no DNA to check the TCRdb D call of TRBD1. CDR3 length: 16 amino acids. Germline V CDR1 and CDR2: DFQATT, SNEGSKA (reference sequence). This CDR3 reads CSAPPSGVISYNEQFF.

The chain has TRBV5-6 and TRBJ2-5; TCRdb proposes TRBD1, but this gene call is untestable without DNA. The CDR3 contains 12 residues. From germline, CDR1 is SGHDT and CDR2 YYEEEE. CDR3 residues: CASSFRGETQYF.

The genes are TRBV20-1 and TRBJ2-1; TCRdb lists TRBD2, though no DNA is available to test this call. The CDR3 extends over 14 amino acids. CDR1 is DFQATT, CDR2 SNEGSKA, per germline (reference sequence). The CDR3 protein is CSARKRGGLDEQFF.

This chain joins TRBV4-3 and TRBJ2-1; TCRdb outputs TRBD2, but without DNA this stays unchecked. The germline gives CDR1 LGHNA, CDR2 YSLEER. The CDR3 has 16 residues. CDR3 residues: CASSQILAEPYNEQFF.

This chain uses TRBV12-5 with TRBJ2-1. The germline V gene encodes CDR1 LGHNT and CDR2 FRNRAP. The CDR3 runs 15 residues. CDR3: CASGLFRESYNEQFF.

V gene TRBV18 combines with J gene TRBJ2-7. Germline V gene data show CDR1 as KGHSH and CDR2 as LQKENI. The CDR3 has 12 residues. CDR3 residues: CASSPGYYEQYF.

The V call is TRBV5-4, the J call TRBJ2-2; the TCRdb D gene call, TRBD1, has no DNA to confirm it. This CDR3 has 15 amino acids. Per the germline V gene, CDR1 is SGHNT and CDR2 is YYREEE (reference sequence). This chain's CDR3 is CASSSAGQGAGELFF.